This T cell receptor (beta chain) was retrieved from a study of cytomegalovirus exposure and HLA in healthy donors listed by TCRdb under 2017. Context from the whole study: In an earlier analysis of roughly 500 of the donors, around 290 Gb of sequence data and 90 million to 120 million unique TCR beta sequences from about 190 million T cells were reported. Around 320 gigabases of sequencing data and roughly 90 million unique TCR sequences were included in an early release covering around 650 HLA-typed donors. Of the approximately 400 genotyped donors, 65% to 90% fell in the genetic ancestry cluster associated with self-reported Caucasian donors. The study was designed to test whether signatures of past pathogen exposure could be identified by cataloging public T cell receptors. Using immunosequencing, the study profiled T cell repertoires from about 650 subjects and related those repertoires to cytomegalovirus serostatus. In addition to the first cohort of several hundred subjects, a separate validation cohort of approximately 120 different subjects was used. The study combined high-throughput TCR immunosequencing, statistical association of individual TCRs with disease status, and machine learning to predict cytomegalovirus infection status. A later analysis re-analyzed previously published TCR beta repertoires from 600 to 850 donors and added high-resolution HLA genotyping to study TCR occurrence patterns. The later analysis used no new phenotypic data to find candidate immune exposures, relying instead on TCR beta sequences and their occurrence across donors. In an earlier analysis of a few hundred of the donors, high-throughput TCR beta sequencing was used to judge whether each TCR beta V gene segment behaved as functional or pseudogenic. Donor age, sex, ethnicity and CMV serostatus were compiled together with the repertoire data. In a later genetic analysis, genome-wide SNP genotypes for 398 of the 666 donors were used, and that subset was treated as a discovery cohort. All discovery cohort repertoires had been generated using a single sequencing platform. Both class I and class II loci were covered by HLA typing, at four-digit resolution. The number of donors typed differed by locus, with 629-630 for A, B, C, DRB1 and DQB1, around 520 for DQA1, some 570 for DPA1, and about 450 for DPB1. Because of strong linkage in the cohort, four or five DR-DQ haplotypes were treated as single units for association and clustering. Across approximately 400 genotyped donors of the cohort, an average of about 240,000 unique TCR beta nucleotide sequences per donor were sequenced, and approximately 17% of those sequences were non-productive. Findings and caveats that apply to the study as a whole: In a later genetic analysis, a missense DCLRE1C variant was associated with V-gene and J-gene trimming of TCR beta chains, and the association was replicated in an independent cohort. In the study, around 150 TCR beta chains were listed as associated with cytomegalovirus. A later analysis found that HLA-associated TCR beta chains were more clonally expanded and had lower generation probabilities than equally common non-associated chains. The classifier was reported to diagnose cytomegalovirus status with high specificity and sensitivity in both the original cohort and the validation cohort. Because some donors lacked HLA typing at each locus, the association tests relied only on the typed subset. The 87-base-pair reads could not distinguish some IMGT-functional V segments, including TRBV6-2 and TRBV6-3, so those segments were excluded. In an earlier analysis of roughly 560 of the donors, most TCR beta V segments were observed in productive rearrangements about 90% or about 30% of the time, broadly matching IMGT annotations. The authors suggested that the approach could potentially be generalized to other disease states and immunological phenotypes. A later genetic analysis reported fewer N-insertions in productive TCRs among donors in an Asian-associated ancestry cluster than the approximately 700-donor mean. Because counts were too low, under 20 rarely observed V segments, including chromosome 9 orphons, were left out of the earlier analysis of approximately 500 of the donors. Most CMV-associated TCR beta chains appeared to be HLA-restricted in a later analysis, and the HLA associations seemed to be driven largely by CMV exposure. When HLA alleles, especially DR and DQ, strongly co-occurred, TCR associations were difficult to assign to individual alleles. A further reported finding was that TCR beta sequences accurately predicted the HLA-A and HLA-B alleles for most subjects in the first cohort. For the cohort, immune exposure information was limited to CMV serostatus. A later analysis found that TCR association rates varied across HLA loci, with DRB1 alleles showing the most associated TCRs and HLA-C alleles the fewest. A cluster of highly shared sequence variants was judged likely to be a technical artifact of the sequencing pipeline. In vitro tests confirmed that a few of the cytomegalovirus-associated TCR beta chains recognize cytomegalovirus antigens. Correlated functional status among segregating V segments might be attributable to linkage disequilibrium, but an unknown experimental factor could not be ruled out. Presence/absence analyses assumed roughly uniform sequencing depth across donors, an assumption that may not hold. The cohort was sequenced for TCR beta chains only, and without alpha or paired-chain data the features that could be detected were limited. According to a later analysis, parvovirus B19, influenza, CMV and Epstein-Barr virus appeared linked to several top co-occurrence clusters. At a false discovery rate of 0.05, a later analysis linked 16,951 TCR beta sequences to specific HLA alleles. Most TCR sequences were seen in very few donors, while some public TCRs were found in many individuals.

CDR1 is given as LGHNA and CDR2 as YSLEER, both from the germline V gene. The CDR3, from cysteine to phenylalanine, totals 15 residues. The retained sequence is limited to the CDR3, 45 bases, with the frame set at the first base. Trimming accounts for 2 bases at V and 6 bases at J, while the number of junction bases matched to no gene is 6. Library creation used the immunoSEQ multiplex PCR assay. For the multiplex PCR, a mixture combining 60 forward primers for TCR Vbeta segments and 13 reverse primers for TCR Jbeta segments was used. The CDR3 region of rearranged TCR beta genes was amplified from genomic DNA with a multiplex PCR assay. The amplified TCR beta libraries were sequenced on the Illumina HiSeq System as 87-base-pair reads. The authors' pipeline ran thus. A later analysis tallied around 80 million unique TCR beta chains across the 600 to 700 repertoires, and about 12 million of those chains were shared by two or more donors. To remove PCR and sequencing errors, raw reads were error-corrected and collapsed into unique sequences using a nearest-neighbor algorithm that merged closely related sequences. Alignment of CDR3 sequences to IMGT reference sequences was used to assign V, D and J gene segments. For a sequence to be retained, a match of at least six nucleotides was required to both a V gene segment and a J gene segment. A rearrangement was called productive if the CDR3 had no stop codons and remained in frame with V and J, and every other rearrangement was called non-productive. CDR3 was defined by IMGT convention, running from the second conserved V-encoded cysteine to the conserved J-encoded phenylalanine. The earlier analysis of around 640 of the donors excluded sequences that lacked an unambiguous match to a single V gene segment. In an earlier analysis of approximately 560 of the donors, a V segment was called functional when productive rearrangements were above 56.7%, and segregating when the standard deviation between donors exceeded 5%. A statistical classification framework was built for diagnosing cytomegalovirus status from the catalog of TCR beta chain sequences. In a later analysis, V and J genes were assigned by comparing TCR nucleotide sequences against IMGT/GENE-DB human TR gene sequences. A later analysis assigned CDR3 sequences and most-parsimonious VDJ recombination scenarios with the TCRdist pipeline. In a later analysis, each TCR beta chain was defined by its CDR3 amino acid sequence together with its V-gene family, and reads without a unique V-gene family were excluded. To address suspected cross-contamination and a sequencing artifact, a later analysis removed roughly 580 highly shared, low-generation-probability nucleotide sequences. For each public chain, a later analysis derived a clonal expansion index from normalized ranks of inferred template counts within each repertoire. In a later analysis, generation probabilities were computed using a VDJ recombination model fitted to out-of-frame rearrangements, and the results were checked against IGoR. In a later analysis, TCR-TCR, TCR-HLA and TCR-CMV co-occurrence was scored with hypergeometric tests, and a repertoire-size bias correction was applied to TCR pairs. To estimate false discovery rates, a later analysis permuted the HLA or CMV assignments 20 times. In a later analysis, co-occurring TCRs were grouped using DBSCAN, with TCRdist sequence similarity added in when clustering inside HLA-allele-positive subsets. Repertoires with fewer than 30,000 or more than 120,000 public chains were left out of co-occurrence clustering, as were about 5 repertoires with anomalous nucleotide sharing. Sourced from immuneACCESS, this table was stored by TCRdb with only in-frame sequences that have V and J called. A share of the clones is absent; for the studies checked, an unresolved V gene accounts for under half, and the remainder has no known explanation. V, J and clone size reflect that table, while D and trimming were determined from the DNA. This sample gives 95,000 to 110,000 clones in total; roughly 75% of them show up just once. The ten top clones hold more than 1.5% of the sample.

The cohort was made up of several hundred healthy bone marrow donors. At the time of sampling, every cohort member was nominally healthy, though immune exposures that went unrecorded were likely present. The donor was CMV seronegative and belonged to the group of 380 or so seronegative cohort members. Each donor provided a peripheral blood sample, and peripheral blood mononuclear cells were used for TCR beta sequencing. The Qiagen DNeasy Blood Extraction Kit was used to extract genomic DNA from the blood cell samples. This clone appeared a single time. Its recognized antigen is unknown. Within one base of it there is no much larger clone, and no base qualities were kept.

The receptor chain draws on TRBV4-3 and TRBJ2-2, with 7 bases in between that match TRBD2. The clonotype comes from a woman aged 40 to 50 in good health and CMV-seronegative. The sample was PBMCs. The CDR3 reads CASSQLEGRAGELFF. At the DNA level, the sequence is TGCGCCAGCAGCCAATTGGAGGGGAGGGCCGGGGAGCTGTTTTTT.